The 15 T cell receptor beta chains below come from one sample, sequenced in a study of T-cell reconstitution after alpha-beta-depleted transplantation in children. The library targeted TCRbeta and was prepared with unique molecular identifiers. From the PCR reads, TCRdb called clonotypes with MiXCR, one entry per CDR3 protein. Of under 400,000 distinct CDR3 sequences in the sample, around 25% were seen once. Sequencing used PBMCs, mostly from graft donor cells, obtained 180 days after TCRalphabeta/CD19-depleted stem cell transplant. These receptors all come from a male patient aged 10 to 17 who had a stem cell transplant for acute lymphoblastic leukemia, so the T cells may come from the graft donor.

The chain joins TRBV12-3 or TRBV12-4 to TRBJ1-4, with D perhaps matching TRBD1 (5 bases). This CDR3 has 14 residues. V lost 5 bases to trimming and J lost 7 bases, with 14 bases between them. The CDR3 coding sequence is TGTGCCAGCAGTCCTCGAGCGAGGGGTGAAAAACTGTTTTTT. Translating gives CASSPRARGEKLFF.

This clonotype was counted between two and nine times. This chain connects TRBV7-2 to TRBJ1-2; maybe TRBD1 (5 bases). Trimming stripped 5 bases from V and 7 bases from J, with 20 bases between. This CDR3 region has 15 residues. The germline CDR1 and CDR2 sequences are SGHTA and FQGNSA. CDR3 sequence (DNA): TGTGCCAGCAGCCCCCCAGATTGGCAGGGATTTGGCTACACCTTC. Translated: CASSPPDWQGFGYTF.

This rearrangement joins TRBV28 to TRBJ1-1, with D tentatively TRBD1 (6 bases). The germline gives CDR1 MDHEN, CDR2 SYDVKM. There are 13 residues in the CDR3. V lost 10 bases and J lost 6, with 18 bases in between. As DNA, the CDR3 is TGTGCCACAAGACAGGAGGTCTTCGCTGAAGCTTTCTTT. Residues: CATRQEVFAEAFF.

This clonotype was picked up a small number of times. This chain connects TRBV7-9 to TRBJ2-1; no reliable D call. CDR3 length: 11 residues. Trimming cost V 4 bases and J 6 bases, with 4 bases left between them. Germline lookup yields CDR1 SEHNR and CDR2 FQNEAQ (reference sequence). CDR3 coding DNA: TGTGCCAGCAGCTCTCCCAATGAGCAGTTCTTC. The encoded protein is CASSSPNEQFF.

This clonotype was found a few times. The chain combines TRBV5-1 with TRBJ1-5; tentative D call: TRBD1 (6 bases). Germline CDR1 is SGHRS and CDR2 is YFSETQ. The length of the CDR3 is 13 residues. Trimming removed 3 bases from V and 15 bases from J, with 19 bases in between. The DNA of the CDR3 is TGCGCCAGCAGCTCCGTCGCAGGGGCCCAAGCGCATTTT. Translation gives CASSSVAGAQAHF.

This clonotype has more than one count but fewer than ten. This chain joins TRBV12-3 or TRBV12-4 and TRBJ2-1; TRBD2 matches 12 bases. V was pared by 6 bases and J by 3 bases, with 9 bases of the junction left unmatched. This CDR3 spans 17 amino acids. The CDR3 region is CASSPRLAGEVYNEQFF. In nucleotides, the CDR3 is TGTGCCAGCAGCCCTAGACTAGCGGGAGAGGTCTACAATGAGCAGTTCTTC.

This clonotype turned up a few times. This chain connects TRBV7-7 to TRBJ2-1; a weak D match, TRBD1 (6 bases). CDR1 and CDR2 from the germline V gene are SSHAT and FNYEAQ (reference sequence). This CDR3 comprises 16 residues. Trimming left V 5 bases short and J 5 bases short, with 19 bases between. The CDR3 reads CASSQTPGAGNNEQFF. The CDR3 DNA reads as TGTGCCAGCAGCCAAACGCCAGGGGCTGGAAACAATGAGCAGTTCTTC. Filled out from reference TRBV7-7 and TRBJ2-1, the complete variable domain reads GAGVSQSPRYKVTKRGQDVTLRCDPISSHATLYWYQQALGQGPEFLTYFNYEAQPDKSGLPSDRFSAERPEGSISTLTIQRTEQRDSAMYRCASSQTPGAGNNEQFFGPGTRLTVL.

This clonotype was counted only a few times. This rearrangement joins TRBV28 to TRBJ2-7; possible D gene TRBD1, 7 bases. Trimming shortened V by 0 bases and J by 0 bases, and 9 bases separated the two germline ends. The CDR3 is 15 residues long. Per germline, CDR1 MDHEN and CDR2 SYDVKM. The CDR3 loop is CASSLWQGGSYEQYF. The CDR3 bases are TGTGCCAGCAGTTTATGGCAGGGGGGCTCCTACGAGCAGTACTTC.

This clonotype was counted ten times or more. V usage is TRBV5-1 and J usage is TRBJ2-7; D perhaps matches TRBD1 (6 bases). This CDR3 has 15 residues. Per germline, CDR1 SGHRS and CDR2 YFSETQ. The germline V and J ends were trimmed by 0 bases and 0 bases, with 10 bases remaining between them. The CDR3 spells CASSLEQGFSYEQYF. CDR3 coding DNA: TGCGCCAGCAGCTTGGAGCAGGGGTTCTCCTACGAGCAGTACTTC.

This clonotype was seen only a few times. The gene calls are TRBV6-2 or TRBV6-3 and TRBJ2-3; D perhaps matches TRBD2 (5 bases). The germline V gene encodes CDR1 MNHEY and CDR2 SVGEGT. There are 13 residues in the CDR3. Trimming left V 10 bases short and J 9 bases short, with 20 bases between. CDR3 loop: CATNKVSEKTQYF. CDR3 in DNA: TGTGCCACCAACAAAGTTAGCGAAAAAACGCAGTATTTT.

This clonotype has only a few counts. The rearrangement uses TRBV6-5 and TRBJ1-5, with D possibly being TRBD1 (5 bases). CDR1 is MNHEY and CDR2 is SVGAGI in the germline V gene. The length of the CDR3 is 15 residues. V was pared by 4 bases and J by 5 bases, with 15 bases between. CDR3 protein: CASSSQTGGDQPQHF. The CDR3 coding sequence is TGTGCCAGCAGTTCCCAAACGGGGGGGGATCAGCCCCAGCATTTT.

This clonotype came up a few times. J is TRBJ1-4 and V is TRBV28; maybe TRBD1 (6 bases). Trimming removed 3 bases from V and 8 bases from J, with 16 bases in between. Germline V lookup: CDR1 MDHEN, CDR2 SYDVKM. The CDR3 spans 15 residues. In DNA, the CDR3 is TGTGCCAGCAGTTTTTATGGGGACATTAGGGAAAAACTGTTTTTT. Protein sequence: CASSFYGDIREKLFF.

The chain couples TRBV5-1 to TRBJ2-1; D gene uncertain. The CDR3 is 14 residues long. Germline V gene lookup returns CDR1 SGHRS and CDR2 YFSETQ. The germline V and J ends were trimmed by 0 bases and 9 bases, with 13 bases remaining between them. The CDR3 reads CASSLGLKNIEQFF. CDR3 DNA: TGCGCCAGCAGCTTGGGCCTAAAGAATATTGAGCAGTTCTTC.

This clonotype occurred many times. This chain links TRBV12-3 or TRBV12-4 with TRBJ2-4, with D perhaps matching TRBD1 (5 bases). The CDR3 has 14 residues. The germline V and J ends were trimmed by 6 bases and 0 bases, with 9 bases remaining between them. The CDR3 region has the DNA TGTGCCAGCAGCCTCAGGGAAGCCAAAAACATTCAGTACTTC. Encoded protein: CASSLREAKNIQYF.

V and J are TRBV20-1 and TRBJ2-7, with TRBD2 matching over 10 bases. Germline loops: CDR1 DFQATT, CDR2 SNEGSKA (reference sequence). V lost 2 bases and J lost 6; bases outside the gene matches: 7. CDR3 length equals 14 residues. The CDR3 spells CSARLAGGTGEQYF. The CDR3 DNA sequence: TGCAGTGCTAGATTAGCGGGAGGTACGGGCGAGCAGTACTTC.